A single sample is the source of the 29 T cell receptor beta chains below, sequenced in a study of blood T cell repertoires in COVID-19. Only in-frame clones appear in the TCRdb table, and some are missing; sequencing was by immunoSEQ multiplex PCR. The sample holds 150,000 to 200,000 clones; around 86% are singletons and the top ten take under 10%. The material sequenced was peripheral blood. Receptor source: a woman between 70 and 85 years old with COVID-19, enrolled during active disease.

The chain has TRBV10-3 and TRBJ2-7; TRBD1 agrees at 8 bases. CDR1 is ENHRY, CDR2 SYGVKD, per germline. The ends lost 10 bases at V and 3 bases at J; junction bases unmatched: 14. The CDR3 is 15 amino acids. CDR3: CATEDREHRGYEQYF. The CDR3 nucleotides read TGTGCCACCGAGGACAGGGAACACCGCGGCTACGAGCAGTACTTC.

The chain carries TRBV5-4 and TRBJ2-7; 13 bases are a match to TRBD2. This CDR3 contains 16 residues. Per the germline V gene, CDR1 is SGHNT and CDR2 is YYREEE (reference sequence). After removal of 4 bases from V and 5 bases from J, the junction contained 9 bases not matched to a gene. DNA for the CDR3: TGTGCCAGCAGCCGCGGCGGGACTAGCGGGAACCACGAGCAGTACTTC. It is translated as CASSRGGTSGNHEQYF.

The J gene is TRBJ2-7, the V gene TRBV27; possibly TRBD2 for D (6 bases). The length of the CDR3 is 15 residues. Trimming left V 5 bases short and J 3 bases short, with 17 bases between. CDR1 is MNHEY, CDR2 SMNVEV, per germline (reference sequence). CDR3 in amino acids: CASSPRRDWDYEQYF. CDR3 DNA sequence: TGTGCCAGCAGTCCACGCCGGGACTGGGACTACGAGCAGTACTTC.

This clone came up once. The chain combines TRBV29-1 with TRBJ1-1, with D hard to call. In germline, CDR1 is SQVTM, CDR2 ANQGSEA. Between the trimmed V and J ends, which lost 3 bases and 4 bases, there was a span of 9 bases. The CDR3 totals 12 residues. For the CDR3, the DNA is TGCAGCGTTGACCGGGGAAGCACTGAAGCTTTCTTT. Amino acid sequence: CSVDRGSTEAFF.

The chain has TRBV3-1 (or the pseudogene TRBV3-2) and TRBJ2-1; 9 nucleotides line up with TRBD2. V shed 6 bases and J 10 bases; nucleotides not matched to a gene: 13. This CDR3 has 15 residues. Per the germline V gene, CDR1 is LGHDT and CDR2 is YNNKEL (reference sequence). This chain's CDR3 is CASSKRAGGPSEQFF. DNA for the CDR3: TGTGCCAGCAGTAAGCGGGCGGGAGGGCCCTCGGAGCAGTTCTTC.

V usage is TRBV2 and J usage is TRBJ2-3; tentative D call: TRBD2 (5 bases). In germline, CDR1 is SNHLY, CDR2 FYNNEI. This CDR3 contains 16 residues. Trimming removed 5 bases from V and 0 bases from J, with 15 bases in between. The CDR3 sequence is CASSSPRPGSTDTQYF. CDR3 sequence (DNA): TGTGCCAGCAGTTCCCCCAGGCCGGGAAGCACAGATACGCAGTATTTT. Based on the CDR3 plus reference TRBV2 and TRBJ2-3, the full variable domain is EPEVTQTPSHQVTQMGQEVILRCVPISNHLYFYWYRQILGQKVEFLVSFYNNEISEKSEIFDDQFSVERPDGSNFTLKIRSTKLEDSAMYFCASSSPRPGSTDTQYFGPGTRLTVL.

The chain employs TRBV28 and TRBJ1-2; 10 positions agree with TRBD1. The CDR3 runs 15 residues. With 10 bases clipped from V and 2 bases from J, the junction kept 10 bases outside the gene matches. Looked up from germline, CDR1 is MDHEN and CDR2 is SYDVKM. CDR3 protein: CAITGTGALNYGYTF. In nucleotides, the CDR3 is TGTGCCATCACCGGGACAGGGGCCCTCAACTATGGCTACACCTTC.

The rearrangement uses TRBV27 and TRBJ1-2; no clear D gene. Germline CDR1 and CDR2: MNHEY and SMNVEV (reference sequence). V was clipped by 6 bases and J by 8 bases, with 16 bases between them. CDR3 length: 13 amino acids. The CDR3, as DNA: TGTGCCAGCAGCCAGAGACGCGCAGGAGGCTACACCTTC. This gives the protein CASSQRRAGGYTF.

The genes are TRBV10-3 and TRBJ1-5; 7 nucleotides agree with TRBD1. The junction had 4 bases not matched to a gene; V was cut back by 0 bases and J by 2 bases. The CDR3 has 16 amino acids. Looked up from germline, CDR1 is ENHRY and CDR2 is SYGVKD. The CDR3 here is CAISESGQVGNQPQHF. CDR3 bases: TGTGCCATCAGTGAGTCCGGACAGGTCGGCAATCAGCCCCAGCATTTT.

The V call is TRBV28, the J call TRBJ1-2; maybe TRBD1 (6 bases). The CDR3 loop spans 13 amino acids. Germline CDR1 MDHEN, CDR2 SYDVKM. V lost 7 bases and J lost 7, with 16 bases in between. As DNA, the CDR3 is TGTGCCAGCATCATCCCTGGGGGGGCTGGCTACACCTTC. This gives the protein CASIIPGGAGYTF.

The chain employs TRBV5-1 and TRBJ2-2; 7 bases fit TRBD1. The length of the CDR3 is 15 residues. Germline CDR1 and CDR2: SGHRS and YFSETQ. J gave up 6 bases and V 2 bases, and 7 bases lay outside the gene matches. The CDR3 spells CASSFPDRVSGELFF. The CDR3 DNA is TGCGCCAGCAGCTTTCCTGACAGGGTTTCCGGGGAGCTGTTTTTT.

This clone was detected once. The chain couples TRBV2 to TRBJ1-5, with D perhaps matching TRBD1 (5 bases). CDR1 and CDR2 from the germline V gene are SNHLY and FYNNEI. Trimming took 4 bases from V and 2 from J, leaving 9 bases between them. The CDR3 is 14 residues long. The CDR3 here is CASSGTSGNQPQHF. CDR3 bases: TGTGCCAGCAGTGGGACATCTGGCAATCAGCCCCAGCATTTT.

The chain uses TRBV28 and TRBJ2-7; D possibly corresponds to TRBD2 (6 bases). Trimming shortened V by 7 bases and J by 3 bases, and 19 bases separated the two germline ends. Germline CDR1 is MDHEN and CDR2 is SYDVKM. The CDR3 covers 15 residues. The CDR3 loop reads CASTLRRVGHYEQYF. In DNA, the CDR3 is TGTGCCAGCACTCTTAGGAGGGTAGGGCACTACGAGCAGTACTTC.

The chain recombines TRBV27 with TRBJ2-1; tentatively, D is TRBD2 (6 bases). V dropped 3 bases and J dropped 3 bases, with 15 bases sitting between them. CDR3 size: 16 residues. Germline V gene sequence: CDR1 MNHEY, CDR2 SMNVEV (reference sequence). The CDR3 loop is CASSLSASAYYNEQFF. The DNA for the CDR3 is TGTGCCAGCAGTTTGTCAGCTAGCGCGTACTACAATGAGCAGTTCTTC.

Only a few counts were recorded for this clone. The V gene is TRBV19, the J gene TRBJ1-5, with 8 nucleotides matching TRBD1. Germline V CDR1 and CDR2: LNHDA, SQIVND (reference sequence). The CDR3 has 14 amino acids. V gave up 5 bases and J gave up 7 bases; unmatched junction bases: 7. The CDR3 region has the DNA TGTGCCAGTAGTGACAGGGGTAATATCCAGCCCCAGCATTTT. This codes for CASSDRGNIQPQHF. Complete variable domain (other parts from reference TRBV19 and TRBJ1-5): DGGITQSPKYLFRKEGQNVTLSCEQNLNHDAMYWYRQDPGQGLRLIYYSQIVNDFQKGDIAEGYSVSREKKESFPLTVTSAQKNPTAFYLCASSDRGNIQPQHFGDGTRLSIL.

This clone has only one observation. The V call is TRBV24-1, the J call TRBJ2-1; TRBD2 matches at 8 bases. From germline, CDR1 is KGHDR and CDR2 SFDVKD. The J segment lost 8 bases and the V segment lost 4 bases, leaving 12 bases of the junction unmatched. The CDR3 sequence is 16 residues long. The CDR3 loop is CATSEATSGARDEQFF. CDR3 sequence (DNA): TGTGCCACCAGTGAGGCTACTAGCGGTGCTAGGGATGAGCAGTTCTTC.

V is TRBV7-9 and J is TRBJ2-2; TRBD1 might be the D (6 bases). Trimming cost V 5 bases and J 1 base, with 14 bases left between them. The CDR3 consists of 16 residues. Germline-derived CDR1 and CDR2 are SEHNR and FQNEAQ (reference sequence). The CDR3 is CASSPRGQKNTGELFF. Written as DNA, the CDR3 is TGTGCCAGCAGCCCCCGAGGACAGAAGAACACCGGGGAGCTGTTTTTT.

This clone was recorded only once. This chain connects TRBV18 to TRBJ2-3; possibly TRBD2 for D (6 bases). V shed 4 bases and J shed 13 bases, with 24 bases lying between them. This CDR3 region has 15 residues. Germline CDR1 KGHSH, CDR2 LQKENI. CDR3 loop: CASSLGRDSPNLEYF. The CDR3 DNA reads as TGTGCCAGCTCACTGGGACGGGACTCCCCCAATTTAGAGTATTTT. The whole variable domain, filled in from reference TRBV18 and TRBJ2-3, reads NAGVMQNPRHLVRRRGQEARLRCSPMKGHSHVYWYRQLPEEGLKFMVYLQKENIIDESGMPKERFSAEFPKEGPSILRIQQVVRGDSAAYFCASSLGRDSPNLEYFGPGTRLTVL.

The chain couples TRBV19 to TRBJ1-4; TRBD1 might be the D (6 bases). Germline CDR1 and CDR2: LNHDA and SQIVND (reference sequence). Trimming stripped 4 bases from V and 0 bases from J, with 9 bases between. The CDR3 contains 15 residues. CDR3: CASSTAGATNEKLFF. Written as DNA, the CDR3 is TGTGCCAGTAGTACTGCAGGGGCAACTAATGAAAAACTGTTTTTT.

This clone was seen a handful of times. V gene TRBV30 combines with J gene TRBJ1-2; D may be TRBD1 (5 bases). The CDR3 contains 15 residues. The germline gives CDR1 GTSNPN, CDR2 SVGIG (reference sequence). V was cut by 2 bases and J by 1 base, with 14 bases left in between. CDR3 DNA sequence: TGTGCCTGGAGTCGTACGGGACTCCTTAACTATGGCTACACCTTC. Translated, it gives CAWSRTGLLNYGYTF. Full variable domain (missing parts from reference TRBV30 and TRBJ1-2): SQTIHQWPATLVQPVGSPLSLECTVEGTSNPNLYWYRQAAGRGLQLLFYSVGIGQISSEVPQNLSASRPQDRQFILSSKKLLLSDSGFYLCAWSRTGLLNYGYTFGSGTRLTVV.

The chain is built from TRBV19 and TRBJ2-7; the match to TRBD1 covers 8 bases. Germline assignment: CDR1 LNHDA and CDR2 SQIVND (reference sequence). This CDR3 spans 14 amino acids. Unmatched junction bases numbered 5, after V lost 5 bases and J lost 2 bases. In nucleotides, the CDR3 is TGTGCCAGTAGTCGAGAGGACAGGGCCTACGAGCAGTACTTC. Translating gives CASSREDRAYEQYF.

This clone was found a few times. The V call is TRBV6-5, the J call TRBJ1-6; 8 bases match TRBD1. The CDR3 runs 15 residues. Germline CDR1 and CDR2: MNHEY and SVGAGI. V shed 5 bases and J 8 bases; nucleotides not matched to a gene: 8. The CDR3 loop is CASSKTGTGDSPLHF. CDR3 coding DNA: TGTGCCAGCAGTAAAACCGGGACAGGTGATTCACCCCTCCACTTT.

The chain has TRBV30 and TRBJ2-4; the D is unclear. V was clipped by 2 bases and J by 7 bases, with 15 bases between them. Germline V CDR1 and CDR2: GTSNPN, SVGIG (reference sequence). The length of the CDR3 is 14 residues. The CDR3 bases are TGTGCCTGGAGTCCACGGGTTAGTTTCAACATTCAGTACTTC. It yields the protein CAWSPRVSFNIQYF.

This chain links TRBV21-1 with TRBJ1-1; the table's D call, TRBD1, has no DNA check behind it. TRBV21-1 is an annotated pseudogene. The CDR3 covers 19 residues. The CDR3 reads CASSGQGARTLGLDTEAFF. Written as DNA, the CDR3 is TGTGCCAGCAGCGGACAGGGGGCAAGGACTTTAGGTTTGGACACTGAAGCTTTCTTT.

The genes are TRBV7-3 and TRBJ2-7, with 14 nucleotides matching TRBD2. V was clipped by 1 base and J by 7 bases; unmatched bases: 6. Germline CDR1 is SGHTA and CDR2 is FQGTGA. The CDR3 contains 16 residues. CDR3 protein: CASSLIGGLAGGEQYF. In DNA, the CDR3 is TGTGCCAGCAGCTTAATTGGCGGACTAGCGGGAGGTGAGCAGTACTTC.

This chain connects TRBV19 to TRBJ1-3; TRBD1 aligns across 8 bases. The CDR3 has 17 amino acids. V was pared by 4 bases and J by 4 bases, with 12 bases of the junction left unmatched. Germline CDR1 reads LNHDA; CDR2 reads SQIVND (reference sequence). This CDR3 reads CASSSHARTGSGNTIYF. The CDR3 DNA reads TGTGCCAGTAGTAGCCACGCGAGGACAGGGTCCGGAAACACCATATATTTT.

V gene TRBV18 combines with J gene TRBJ2-5; the match to TRBD1 covers 9 bases. The J segment lost 7 bases and the V segment lost 6 bases, leaving 6 bases of the junction unmatched. The CDR3 loop spans 13 amino acids. CDR1 KGHSH and CDR2 LQKENI come from the germline V gene. As DNA, the CDR3 is TGTGCCAGCTCCCTGGACAGGGGTGGGACCCAGTACTTC. Its protein product is CASSLDRGGTQYF.

Written as DNA, the CDR3 is TGTGCCAGTAGTATAGATACGGGCTACAATGAGCAGTTCTTC. Protein product: CASSIDTGYNEQFF. The rearrangement joins TRBV19 to TRBJ2-1; D is uncertain. V dropped 0 bases and J dropped 3 bases, with 6 bases sitting between them. Germline values: CDR1 LNHDA, CDR2 SQIVND (reference sequence). The length of the CDR3 is 14 residues.

The gene calls are TRBV7-2 and TRBJ2-5; 9 nucleotides line up with TRBD2. V was pared by 5 bases and J by 1 base, with 5 bases of the junction left unmatched. Germline CDR1 SGHTA, CDR2 FQGNSA. The CDR3 is 15 residues long. CDR3 bases: TGTGCCAGCAGCCTGACTAGCGGTATCCAAGAGACCCAGTACTTC. Amino acids: CASSLTSGIQETQYF.